This TCR beta chain was profiled in a study of T cells in Graves' hyperthyroidism and ophthalmopathy. V was shortened by 5 bases and J by 10 bases, with 9 bases between the two germline ends. CDR3 length: 12 residues. CDR1 is SGHTA and CDR2 is FQGNSA in the germline V gene. The TCR beta CDR3 regions underwent amplification using RNA transcripts as the source. Researchers ran a first-round RT-PCR on the TCR CDR3 using the HTBI primer set. From the multiplex PCR reads, TCRdb called clonotypes with MiXCR, one entry per CDR3 protein. The table has 450,000 to 700,000 distinct CDR3 sequences, 35% to 55% seen once.

This clonotype originated in an adult woman with Graves' disease, either hyperthyroidism or ophthalmopathy (not recorded which). Material: peripheral blood or thyroid tissue (not recorded which). The V and J genes are TRBV7-2 and TRBJ1-6, with no clear D. CDR3 DNA sequence: TGTGCCAGCAGCCACCTGAACTCACCCCTCCACTTT. Translation: CASSHLNSPLHF.